This T cell receptor (beta chain) originates from a study of blood T cell repertoires in COVID-19. Only in-frame clones appear in the TCRdb table, and some are missing; sequencing was by immunoSEQ multiplex PCR. The sample lists roughly 43,000 clones; approximately 90% were seen once. CDR1 is MNHEY, CDR2 SMNVEV, per germline (reference sequence). V was pared by 6 bases and J by 4 bases, with 12 bases of the junction left unmatched. CDR3 length equals 16 residues. This TCR came from a human donor in a cohort sampled during active COVID-19. Sequenced: peripheral blood. The chain has TRBV27 and TRBJ2-7; TRBD1 agrees at 10 bases. The CDR3 is CASRFGATGGFYEQYF. In nucleotides, the CDR3 is TGTGCCAGCAGATTTGGGGCGACAGGGGGCTTTTACGAGCAGTACTTC.